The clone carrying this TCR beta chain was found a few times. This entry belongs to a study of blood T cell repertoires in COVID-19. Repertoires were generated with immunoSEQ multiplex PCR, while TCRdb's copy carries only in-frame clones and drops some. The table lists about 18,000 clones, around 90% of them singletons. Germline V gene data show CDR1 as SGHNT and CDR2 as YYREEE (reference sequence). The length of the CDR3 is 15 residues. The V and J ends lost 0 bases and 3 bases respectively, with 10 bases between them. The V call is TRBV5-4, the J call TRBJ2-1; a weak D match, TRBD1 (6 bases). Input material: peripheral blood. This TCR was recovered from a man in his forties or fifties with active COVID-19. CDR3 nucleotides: TGTGCCAGCAGCTTGGTGGGGGCGGGCTACAATGAGCAGTTCTTC. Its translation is CASSLVGAGYNEQFF.